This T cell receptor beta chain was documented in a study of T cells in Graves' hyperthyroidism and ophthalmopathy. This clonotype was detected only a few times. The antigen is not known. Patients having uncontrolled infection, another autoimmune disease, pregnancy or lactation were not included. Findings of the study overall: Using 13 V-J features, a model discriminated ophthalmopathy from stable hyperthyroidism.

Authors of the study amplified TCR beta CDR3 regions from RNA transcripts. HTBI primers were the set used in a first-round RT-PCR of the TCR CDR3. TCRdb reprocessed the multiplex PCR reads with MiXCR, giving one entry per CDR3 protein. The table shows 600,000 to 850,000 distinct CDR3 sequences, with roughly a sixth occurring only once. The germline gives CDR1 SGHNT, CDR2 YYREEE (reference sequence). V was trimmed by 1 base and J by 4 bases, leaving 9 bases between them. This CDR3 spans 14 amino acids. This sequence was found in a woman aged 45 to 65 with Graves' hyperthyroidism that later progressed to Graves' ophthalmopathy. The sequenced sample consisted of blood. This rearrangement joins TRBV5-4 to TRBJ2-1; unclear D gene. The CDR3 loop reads CASSLSQSYNEQFF. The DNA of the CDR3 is TGTGCCAGCAGCTTGAGTCAGTCTTACAATGAGCAGTTCTTC.